Described below is a single T cell receptor (beta chain) sequence and its context. The clone's antigen remains unknown. No quality values exist for individual bases; no much larger clone is one base distant. V is shortened by 1 base, J by 8 bases, and the region joining them spans 15 bases. Taken from the germline V gene (reference sequence), the CDR1 and CDR2 loops are SGHNT and YYREEE. Measured from the cysteine to the phenylalanine, the CDR3 is 14 residues long. The sequence is cut down to CDR3 DNA, 42 bases in frame from base 1. These data belong to a study of blood T cell repertoires in COVID-19 (dated by TCRdb to 2018 to 2020). Describing the broader study: Samples covering the acute and convalescent phases of COVID-19 were provided by collaborators in the United States, Italy and Spain. The material from the prospective study consisted of cDNA or gDNA derived from T cells, B-cell-depleted T cells, or PBMCs. The dataset comprised deeply sampled blood TCRbeta repertoires from subjects exposed to, actively infected with, or recovered from COVID-19. The repertoires were released in a freely available public database meant as a resource for research on the immune response to SARS-CoV-2. The samples were drawn from two sources: the first 160 participants of the ongoing ImmuneRACE study, and 1,254 subjects contributed by 6 global collaborators. Sample metadata almost always included a de-identified subject ID, COVID-19 status, age in years and sex. Where available, HLA class I and class II types were taken from metadata supplied by the sample provider and were not determined by assay-based typing.

TCRbeta CDR3 regions were amplified from genomic DNA using the immunoSEQ Assay, a bias-controlled multiplex PCR. In the original analysis: Nucleated cell counts per sample were estimated from amplification of reference gene primers within the assay. Sequence reads were collapsed and filtered to measure the absolute abundance of every unique TCRbeta CDR3 rearrangement. For each sample, productive Simpson clonality was calculated by taking the square root of Simpson's diversity index across productive rearrangements. TCRdb provides this immuneACCESS table in a form limited to in-frame rearrangements. Some clones are lacking; in checked studies, under half of them reflect an unresolved V gene, and why the rest are absent is not known. That table supplies the V and J calls and clone size; D and trimming were determined from the DNA. In this sample the table shows approximately 200,000 clones, more than 75% of which occur a single time. More than 7.5% of the sample goes to the ten largest clones.

Findings and caveats that apply to the study as a whole: The quantity of clinical and demographic metadata differed by source and by participant and was supplied without curation.

Participants in the prospective study were enrolled through a virtual design, were aged about 18 to 100 years, and lived in some 24 United States geographic areas. In the prospective study, participants were assigned to cohorts based on the clinical history participants reported in a screening survey and a study questionnaire. Recovered participants in ImmuneRACE Cohort 3 were defined by two consecutive negative NP/OP PCR tests, clearance by a healthcare professional, or resolution of symptoms. Mobile phlebotomists in the prospective study collected whole blood, serum and a nasopharyngeal or oropharyngeal swab from every participant. Over a roughly two-month period, participants in the prospective study had the option of providing additional blood draws and questionnaires. Prospective study blood samples were shipped either frozen or at room temperature before DNA extraction.

This TCR was sampled from a woman in her twenties or thirties who had recovered from COVID-19. Sequences were obtained from PBMCs or T cells enriched from blood (not recorded which). Recombination linked TRBV5-4 to TRBJ1-2; the D gene cannot be named for sure. The CDR3 region: CASSLSFRDSGYTF. The sequenced DNA: TGTGCCAGCAGCTTGTCTTTTCGAGATTCCGGCTACACCTTC. The CDR3 plus the reference TRBV5-4 and TRBJ1-2 genes for the other parts give the full variable domain: ETGVTQSPTHLIKTRGQQVTLRCSSQSGHNTVSWYQQALGQGPQFIFQYYREEENGRGNFPPRFSGLQFPNYSSELNVNALELDDSALYLCASSLSFRDSGYTFGSGTRLTVV.